The T cell receptor beta chain under discussion was sequenced for a study of CD8 T cells in ankylosing spondylitis. The V gene end was trimmed by 7 bases and the J gene end by 6 bases; junction bases not matched to a gene: 13. CDR1 and CDR2 from the germline V gene are SGHTA and FQGNSA. This CDR3 contains 17 residues. TCRdb reprocessed the 5' RACE reads via MiXCR and lists one record per CDR3 protein. Of about 130,000 distinct CDR3 sequences detected, more than 5.5% appear once; the ten largest clones hold 9.5% to 15%. On this clonotype itself: Since a much larger clone is just one base distant, this may be a read error.

J is TRBJ2-2 and V is TRBV7-2, with TRBD2 matching 11 bases. The sample taken for sequencing was blood, either unsorted or a sorted T cell fraction (not recorded which). This receptor was identified in a female donor with ankylosing spondylitis or in good health (not recorded which). CDR3 coding DNA: TGTGCCAGCAACTCCGATAGCGGGGGGGCTAGAGCCGGGGAGCTGTTTTTT. Its translation: CASNSDSGGARAGELFF.